This T cell receptor beta chain was profiled in a study of T cells after yellow fever vaccination. Study-wide background: Fractions of limited cellularity were prepared by means of SMART-Seq v4 Ultra Low Input. Study-level points and caveats: Though it reached lower strength, the secondary response hit its peak faster, day 5 versus 15.

This clonotype was detected ten times or more. The antigen is not known. The germline CDR1 and CDR2 sequences are SQVTM and ANQGSEA. The CDR3 extends over 14 amino acids. Trimming stripped 7 bases from V and 4 bases from J, with 16 bases between. It was through 5'RACE template switching that TCR cDNA was made, with a universal primer site and UMIs added. In TCRdb, the 5' RACE reads were re-called with MiXCR into one record per CDR3 protein. The table has about 320,000 distinct CDR3 sequences, around 4.4% seen once; the top ten hold roughly 21%. The rearrangement links TRBV29-1 to TRBJ2-2; D is undetermined. The TCR originated in a man aged 18 to 30 who received the YFV17D yellow fever vaccine. The sample was PBMCs, taken 15 days after the yellow fever booster vaccination. The CDR3 sequence is CSASTTGFTGELFF. The DNA of the CDR3 is TGCAGCGCATCAACGACTGGGTTCACCGGGGAGCTGTTTTTT.